Listed below are T cell receptor beta chains from one sample, sequenced in a study of blood T cells in healthy people across ages. A single record per CDR3 protein comes from TCRdb applying MiXCR to the 5' RACE reads. The sample has more than 700,000 distinct CDR3 sequences; around half are singletons. Sample: blood. Source of these receptors: a man aged 80 or over in good health. Each CDR3 is given with its conserved first and last residue. Each record gives: J gene, V gene, CDR3 length, clone size, D gene, CDR3 DNA, CDR3 protein. A D gene is named only where the DNA matches it firmly. Clone size is stated in some rows and not others, as once, few, many or a class when expanded.

J: TRBJ2-7; V: TRBV20-1; length: 15; size: few; D: TRBD1; DNA: TGCAGTGCCCCCGTAAAAGGACAGGGGTCCCTCGAGCAGTACTTC; CDR3: CSAPVKGQGSLEQYF
J: TRBJ2-5; V: TRBV3-1; length: 16; size: .; D: TRBD1; DNA: TGTGCCAGCAGCCAAGTGCAGCGGACAGGCGGAGAGACCCAGTACTTC; CDR3: CASSQVQRTGGETQYF
J: TRBJ2-3; V: TRBV5-1; length: 16; size: .; D: TRBD2; DNA: TGCGCCAGCAGCTCAATGACTAGCGGGAGAACAGATACGCAGTATTTT; CDR3: CASSSMTSGRTDTQYF
J: TRBJ2-1; V: TRBV6-5; length: 13; size: many; D: .; DNA: TGTGCCAGCAGTGACGGACGGCACAATGAGCAGTTCTTC; CDR3: CASSDGRHNEQFF
J: TRBJ2-7; V: TRBV5-5; length: 14; size: few; D: TRBD1; DNA: TGTGCCAGCAGCTCCCTAAGGGACAGCCACGAGCAGTACTTC; CDR3: CASSSLRDSHEQYF
J: TRBJ2-7; V: TRBV7-2; length: 16; size: few; D: .; DNA: TGTGCCAGCAGCCTGTCCTTCGACTCTCATCCCTACGAGCAGTACTTC; CDR3: CASSLSFDSHPYEQYF
J: TRBJ2-1; V: TRBV12-3/TRBV12-4; length: 11; size: .; D: .; DNA: TGTGCCAGCAGTTATAGCCATGAGCAGTTCTTC; CDR3: CASSYSHEQFF
J: TRBJ2-1; V: TRBV18; length: 15; size: .; D: .; DNA: TGTGCCAGCTCAGCTCAGGGGAGGTCCTACAATGAGCAGTTCTTC; CDR3: CASSAQGRSYNEQFF
J: TRBJ1-1; V: TRBV7-2; length: 14; size: few; D: .; DNA: TGTGCCAGCAGCCCACAGACAGACAGGACTGAAGCTTTCTTT; CDR3: CASSPQTDRTEAFF
J: TRBJ2-1; V: TRBV7-8; length: 15; size: .; D: TRBD2; DNA: TGTGCCAGCAGCTTAGTAGCGGGAGCTGCCCATGAGCAGTTCTTC; CDR3: CASSLVAGAAHEQFF
J: TRBJ2-3; V: TRBV12-3/TRBV12-4; length: 14; size: many; D: .; DNA: TGTGCCAGCAGTTTAACCGGGAGCACAGATACGCAGTATTTT; CDR3: CASSLTGSTDTQYF